Sequencing of this T cell receptor beta chain was carried out in a study of tumor-infiltrating lymphocytes in primary liver carcinoma (TCRdb year 2017). For the wider study: Surgical resection was performed in China between 2015 and 2016 on about 5 patients with histopathologically diagnosed primary liver carcinoma. Of the five patients (three men and two women, aged 30 to 69 years), four had hepatocellular carcinoma and one had combined HCC and intrahepatic cholangiocarcinoma. The tumors of the five patients were staged as T1-T3 N0M0, with maximum diameters ranging from roughly 4 to 10 cm. Roughly 3.65 to 8 million productive TCRbeta reads were obtained per sample, and no significant difference in read depth was found between tissue types. Across five regions of each liver tumor, along with adjacent normal tissue and blood, the study brought together TCRbeta repertoire sequencing, expression microarrays and whole-exome sequencing. A total of about 35 specimens from 5 patients, comprising 25 or so tumor regions, 5 adjacent noncancerous liver tissues and 5 peripheral blood samples, were covered by TCRbeta repertoire sequencing. Reproducibility between technical replicate repertoires was high, with correlation coefficients above 0.95 and mean shared-clone rates roughly 0.87. Broader findings and caveats from the paper: Only 4 or 5 patients were included in the study, and the authors note that the findings should be validated in a larger study. Pairs of tumor regions showed greater repertoire overlap (mean about 35%) than tumor-adjacent pairs (roughly 17%) or tumor-blood pairs (approximately 14%), which is consistent with antigen-driven expansion. The top 250 clones made up a significantly larger repertoire fraction in tumors than in blood (p = 0.039). Because the samples were bulk and unsorted, CD4+ and CD8+ T cell repertoires could not be compared. Because only the TCR beta chain was sequenced and unpaired alpha chains were not captured, true repertoire diversity is likely underestimated.

Using a constant-region primer and ProtoScript II reverse transcriptase, TCRbeta-specific cDNA was reverse-transcribed from 500 to 650 ng total RNA. Three nested multiplex PCR rounds, following a slightly modified ARM-PCR procedure, were used to build the TCRbeta libraries. Each of the first two PCR rounds ran for about 10 cycles and used multiplex TRBV1-TRBV30 forward primers together with a Cbeta reverse primer. A final 25-cycle PCR with Deep VentR polymerase added sample barcodes and Illumina adapters. Before sequencing, amplicons between 200 and 500 bp were purified from gel using a QIAquick gel extraction kit. The TCRbeta amplicons were sequenced with 250-bp paired-end reads on an Illumina HiSeq 2500. The study's processing was this. Quality trimming of reads was performed with Trimmomatic v0.33, and paired reads were merged with FLASH v1.2.11 so that full CDR3 sequences could be recovered. V, D and J germline segments were assigned to the rearranged TCRbeta sequences by MiGEC v1.2.1b. Clonotype statistics and Shannon-Wiener diversity indices were computed with VDJtools v1.0.0. Except for diversity analysis, only each sample's 250 most abundant clonotypes were used in subsequent analyses to reduce sampling bias. The raw public reads went through TCRdb reprocessing: fastp at Q25, MiXCR clone calling, in-frame beta chains kept. Rows with one shared CDR3 protein collapse into an entry with the most common genes and DNA. The V and J calls were determined by TCRdb, not by the authors. This sample lists about 180,000 distinct CDR3 sequences; approximately 60% were detected once. The biggest ten clones account for about 70% of the sample.

A remark on this clonotype: The target of this receptor is not known. The record has no base qualities; no much larger clone is one base away.

From a lookup of the germline V gene, CDR1 and CDR2 are SGHAT and FQNNGV. From the cysteine through the phenylalanine, the CDR3 covers 17 amino acids. The retained sequence is limited to the CDR3, 51 bases, with the frame set at the first base. Trimming accounts for 3 bases at V and 0 bases at J, while the number of junction bases matched to no gene is 10. Blood RNA was extracted from unsorted whole blood using TRIzol reagent, and germline DNA was obtained with the DNeasy Blood & Tissue kit. Patients had chronic HBV infection and were treatment-naive at sampling. Before surgery, around 4.2 milliliters of peripheral blood were collected into K2EDTA tubes.

Material: peripheral blood. This chain is built from TRBV11-2 and TRBJ2-7; TRBD1 lines up with 8 middle nucleotides. The source is a man aged 40-55 years with primary liver carcinoma and hepatitis B virus infection. At the DNA level, the sequence is TGTGCCAGCAGCTTGGACCCCGACAGGGGCTACTCCTACGAGCAGTACTTC. Its translation is CASSLDPDRGYSYEQYF.